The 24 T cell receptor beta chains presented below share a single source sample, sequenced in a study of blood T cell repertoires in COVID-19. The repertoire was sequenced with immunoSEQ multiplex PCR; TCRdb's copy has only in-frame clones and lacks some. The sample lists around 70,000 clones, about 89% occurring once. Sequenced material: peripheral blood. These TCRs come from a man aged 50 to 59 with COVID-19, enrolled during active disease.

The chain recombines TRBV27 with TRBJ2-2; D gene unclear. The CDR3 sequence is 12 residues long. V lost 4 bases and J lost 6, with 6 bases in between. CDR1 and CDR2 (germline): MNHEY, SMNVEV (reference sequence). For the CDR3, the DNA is TGTGCCAGCAGTTATGTCGCCGGGGAGCTGTTTTTT. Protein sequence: CASSYVAGELFF.

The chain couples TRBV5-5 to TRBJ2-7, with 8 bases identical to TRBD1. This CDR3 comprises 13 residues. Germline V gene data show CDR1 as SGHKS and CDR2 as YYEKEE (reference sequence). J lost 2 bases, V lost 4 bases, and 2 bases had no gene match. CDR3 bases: TGTGCCAGCAGCCGGGGACAGGCCTACGAGCAGTACTTC. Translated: CASSRGQAYEQYF.

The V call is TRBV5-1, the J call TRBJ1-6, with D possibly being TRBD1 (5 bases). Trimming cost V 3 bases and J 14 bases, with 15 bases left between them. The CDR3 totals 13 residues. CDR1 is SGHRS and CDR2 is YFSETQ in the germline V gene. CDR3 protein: CASSSGQSGSLHF. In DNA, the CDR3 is TGCGCCAGCAGCTCCGGACAATCGGGTTCCCTCCACTTT.

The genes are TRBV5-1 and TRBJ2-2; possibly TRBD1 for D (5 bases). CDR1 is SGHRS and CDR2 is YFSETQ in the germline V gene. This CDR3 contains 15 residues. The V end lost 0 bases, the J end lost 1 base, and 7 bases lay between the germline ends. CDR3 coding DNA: TGCGCCAGCAGCTTGGTTACAGGGAACACCGGGGAGCTGTTTTTT. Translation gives CASSLVTGNTGELFF.

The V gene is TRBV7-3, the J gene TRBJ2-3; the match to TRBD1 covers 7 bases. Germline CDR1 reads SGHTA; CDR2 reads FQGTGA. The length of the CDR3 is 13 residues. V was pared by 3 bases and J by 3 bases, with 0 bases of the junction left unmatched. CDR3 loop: CASSLTGTDTQYF. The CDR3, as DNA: TGTGCCAGCAGCTTGACAGGGACAGATACGCAGTATTTT.

The CDR3, as DNA: TGTGCCAGCTCACCAAGAGACAGCCGATATCAGCCCCAGCATTTT. It codes for CASSPRDSRYQPQHF. The chain employs TRBV18 and TRBJ1-5, with a possible D match to TRBD1 (5 bases). This CDR3 spans 15 amino acids. The germline gives CDR1 KGHSH, CDR2 LQKENI. Trimming removed 2 bases at V and 5 bases at J, with 13 bases between.

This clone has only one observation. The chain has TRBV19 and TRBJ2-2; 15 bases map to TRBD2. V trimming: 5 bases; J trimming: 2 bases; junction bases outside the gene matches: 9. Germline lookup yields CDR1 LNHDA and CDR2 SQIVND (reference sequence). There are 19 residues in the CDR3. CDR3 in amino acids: CASSSQGLAGGINTGELFF. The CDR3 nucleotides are TGTGCCAGTAGTTCCCAGGGACTAGCGGGGGGCATAAACACCGGGGAGCTGTTTTTT.

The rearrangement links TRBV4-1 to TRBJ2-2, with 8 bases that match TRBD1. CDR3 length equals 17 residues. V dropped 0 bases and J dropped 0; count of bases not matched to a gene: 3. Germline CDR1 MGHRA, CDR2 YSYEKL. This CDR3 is CASSQDGQGANTGELFF. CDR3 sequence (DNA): TGCGCCAGCAGCCAAGATGGACAGGGAGCGAACACCGGGGAGCTGTTTTTT.

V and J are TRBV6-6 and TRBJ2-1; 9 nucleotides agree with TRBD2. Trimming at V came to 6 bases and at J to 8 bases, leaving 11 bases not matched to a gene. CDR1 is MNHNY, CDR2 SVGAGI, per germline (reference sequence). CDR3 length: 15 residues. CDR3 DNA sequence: TGTGCCAGCAGGCAACTAGCGGGCGGCGAGCATGAGCAGTTCTTC. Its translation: CASRQLAGGEHEQFF.

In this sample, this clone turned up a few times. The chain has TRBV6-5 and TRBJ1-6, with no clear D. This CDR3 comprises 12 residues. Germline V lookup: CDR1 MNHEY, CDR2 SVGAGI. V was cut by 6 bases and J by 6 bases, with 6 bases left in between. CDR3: CASRVANSPLHF. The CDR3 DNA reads TGTGCCAGCAGGGTAGCTAATTCACCCCTCCACTTT.

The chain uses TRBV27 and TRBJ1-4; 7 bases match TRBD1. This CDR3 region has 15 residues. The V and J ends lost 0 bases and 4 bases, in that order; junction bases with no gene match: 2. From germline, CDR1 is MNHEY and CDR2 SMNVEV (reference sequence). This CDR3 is CASSLSRGHNEKLFF. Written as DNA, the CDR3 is TGTGCCAGCAGTTTATCGAGGGGGCATAATGAAAAACTGTTTTTT.

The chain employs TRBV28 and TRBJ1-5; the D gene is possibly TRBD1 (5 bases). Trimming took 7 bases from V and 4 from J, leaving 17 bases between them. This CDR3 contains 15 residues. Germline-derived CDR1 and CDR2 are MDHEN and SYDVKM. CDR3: CASTPIRGGNQPQHF. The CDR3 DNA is TGTGCCAGCACCCCGATTCGGGGGGGGAATCAGCCCCAGCATTTT.

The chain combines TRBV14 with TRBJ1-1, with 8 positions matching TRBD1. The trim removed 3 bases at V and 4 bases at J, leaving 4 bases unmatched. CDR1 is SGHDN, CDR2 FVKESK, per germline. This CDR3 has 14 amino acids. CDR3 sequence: CASSQSTGGTEAFF. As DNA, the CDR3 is TGTGCCAGCAGCCAGAGCACAGGGGGCACTGAAGCTTTCTTT.

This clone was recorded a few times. CDR3 DNA sequence: TGTGCCAGCTCACAGTCAGGCGGGGATGGCTACACCTTC. Residues: CASSQSGGDGYTF. The chain couples TRBV18 to TRBJ1-2; D is unresolved. The CDR3 consists of 13 residues. Germline V gene data show CDR1 as KGHSH and CDR2 as LQKENI. V was clipped by 4 bases and J by 6 bases, with 12 bases between them.

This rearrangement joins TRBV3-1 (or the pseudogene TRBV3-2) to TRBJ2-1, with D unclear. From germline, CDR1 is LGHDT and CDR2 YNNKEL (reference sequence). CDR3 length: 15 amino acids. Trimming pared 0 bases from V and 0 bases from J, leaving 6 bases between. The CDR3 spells CASSQELYSYNEQFF. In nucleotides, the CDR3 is TGTGCCAGCAGCCAAGAACTGTACTCCTACAATGAGCAGTTCTTC.

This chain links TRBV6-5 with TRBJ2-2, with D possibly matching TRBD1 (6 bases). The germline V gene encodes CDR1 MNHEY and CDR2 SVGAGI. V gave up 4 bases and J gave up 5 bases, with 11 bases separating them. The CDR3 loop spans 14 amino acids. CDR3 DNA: TGTGCCAGCAGTTCCGGGACAAGGACCGGGGAGCTGTTTTTT. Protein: CASSSGTRTGELFF.

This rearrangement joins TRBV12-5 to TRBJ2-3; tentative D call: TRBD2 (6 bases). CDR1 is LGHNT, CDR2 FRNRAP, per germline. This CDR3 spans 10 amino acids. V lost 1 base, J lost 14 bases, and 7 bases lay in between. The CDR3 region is CASGLALAYF. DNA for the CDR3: TGTGCTAGTGGTTTGGCACTAGCGTATTTT.

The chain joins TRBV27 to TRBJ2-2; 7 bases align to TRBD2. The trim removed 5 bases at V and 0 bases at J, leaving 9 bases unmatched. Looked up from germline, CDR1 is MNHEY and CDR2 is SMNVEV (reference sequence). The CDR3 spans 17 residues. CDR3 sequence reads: CASSLRATSSNTGELFF. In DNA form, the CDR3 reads TGTGCCAGCAGTCTTAGGGCGACTAGCTCGAACACCGGGGAGCTGTTTTTT.

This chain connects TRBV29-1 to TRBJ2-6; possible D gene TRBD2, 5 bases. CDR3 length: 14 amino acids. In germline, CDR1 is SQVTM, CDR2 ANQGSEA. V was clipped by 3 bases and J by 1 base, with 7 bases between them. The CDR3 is CSVESGSGANVLTF. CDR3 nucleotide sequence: TGCAGCGTTGAGTCGGGGTCTGGGGCCAACGTCCTGACTTTC. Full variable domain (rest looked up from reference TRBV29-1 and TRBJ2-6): SAVISQKPSRDICQRGTSLTIQCQVDSQVTMMFWYRQQPGQSLTLIATANQGSEATYESGFVIDKFPISRPNLTFSTLTVSNMSPEDSSIYLCSVESGSGANVLTFGAGSRLTVL.

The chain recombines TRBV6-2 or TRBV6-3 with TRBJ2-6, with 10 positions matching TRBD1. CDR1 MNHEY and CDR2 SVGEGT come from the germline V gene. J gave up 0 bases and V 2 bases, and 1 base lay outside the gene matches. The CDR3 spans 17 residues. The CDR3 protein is CASSYGDRGSGANVLTF. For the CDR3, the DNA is TGTGCCAGCAGTTACGGGGACAGGGGCTCTGGGGCCAACGTCCTGACTTTC.

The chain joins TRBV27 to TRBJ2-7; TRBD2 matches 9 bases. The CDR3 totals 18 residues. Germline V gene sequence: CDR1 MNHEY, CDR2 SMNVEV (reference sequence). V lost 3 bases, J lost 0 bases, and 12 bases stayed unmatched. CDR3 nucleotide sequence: TGTGCCAGCAGTTTTAATAGCGGGGGACCACAAAGCTCCTACGAGCAGTACTTC. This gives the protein CASSFNSGGPQSSYEQYF.

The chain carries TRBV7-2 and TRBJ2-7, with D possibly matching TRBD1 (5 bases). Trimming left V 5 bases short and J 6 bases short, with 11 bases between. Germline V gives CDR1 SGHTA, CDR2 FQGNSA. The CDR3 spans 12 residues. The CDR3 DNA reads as TGTGCCAGCAGCGAGCAGGGTACCGAGCAGTACGTC. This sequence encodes CASSEQGTEQYV.

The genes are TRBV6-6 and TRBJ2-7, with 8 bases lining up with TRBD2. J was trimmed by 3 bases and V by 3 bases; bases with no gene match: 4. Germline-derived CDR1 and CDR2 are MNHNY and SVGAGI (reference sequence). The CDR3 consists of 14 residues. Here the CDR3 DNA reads TGTGCCAGCAGTTATGCGGGAGGAGGCTACGAGCAGTACGTC. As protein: CASSYAGGGYEQYV.

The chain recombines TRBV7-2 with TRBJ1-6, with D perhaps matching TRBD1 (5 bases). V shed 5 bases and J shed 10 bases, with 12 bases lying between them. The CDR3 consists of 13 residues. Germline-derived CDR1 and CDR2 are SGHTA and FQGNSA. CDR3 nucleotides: TGTGCCAGCAGCAATACACCAGGGTCACCCCTCCACTTT. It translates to CASSNTPGSPLHF.